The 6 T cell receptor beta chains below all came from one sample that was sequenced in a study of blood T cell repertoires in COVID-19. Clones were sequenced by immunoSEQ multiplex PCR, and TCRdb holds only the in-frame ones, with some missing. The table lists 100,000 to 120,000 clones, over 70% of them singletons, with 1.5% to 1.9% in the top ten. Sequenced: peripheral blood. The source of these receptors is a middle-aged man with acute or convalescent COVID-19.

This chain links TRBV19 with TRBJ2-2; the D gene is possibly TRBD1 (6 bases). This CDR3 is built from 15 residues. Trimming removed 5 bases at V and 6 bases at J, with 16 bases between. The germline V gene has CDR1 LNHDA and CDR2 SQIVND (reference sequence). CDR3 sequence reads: CASSPLGGNPGELFF. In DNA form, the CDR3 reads TGTGCCAGTAGTCCGTTAGGGGGTAATCCCGGGGAGCTGTTTTTT. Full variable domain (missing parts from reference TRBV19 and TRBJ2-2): DGGITQSPKYLFRKEGQNVTLSCEQNLNHDAMYWYRQDPGQGLRLIYYSQIVNDFQKGDIAEGYSVSREKKESFPLTVTSAQKNPTAFYLCASSPLGGNPGELFFGEGSRLTVL.

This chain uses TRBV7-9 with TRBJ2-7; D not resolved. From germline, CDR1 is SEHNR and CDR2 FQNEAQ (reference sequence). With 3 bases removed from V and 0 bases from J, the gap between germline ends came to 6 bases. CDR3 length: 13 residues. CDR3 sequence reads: CASSFGSSYEQYF. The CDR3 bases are TGTGCCAGCAGCTTCGGTAGCTCCTACGAGCAGTACTTC.

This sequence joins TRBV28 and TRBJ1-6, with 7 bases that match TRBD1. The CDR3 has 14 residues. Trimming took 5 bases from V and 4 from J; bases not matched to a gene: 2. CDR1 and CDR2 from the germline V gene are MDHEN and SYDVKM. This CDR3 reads CASSEGQYNSPLHF. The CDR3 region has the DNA TGTGCCAGCAGTGAGGGACAGTATAATTCACCCCTCCACTTT.

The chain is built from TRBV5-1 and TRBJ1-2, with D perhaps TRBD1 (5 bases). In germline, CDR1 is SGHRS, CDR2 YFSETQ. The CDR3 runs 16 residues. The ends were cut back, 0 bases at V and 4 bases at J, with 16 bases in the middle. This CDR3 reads CASSLAQGGAIYGYTF. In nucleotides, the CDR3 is TGCGCCAGCAGCTTGGCCCAGGGAGGGGCTATCTATGGCTACACCTTC.

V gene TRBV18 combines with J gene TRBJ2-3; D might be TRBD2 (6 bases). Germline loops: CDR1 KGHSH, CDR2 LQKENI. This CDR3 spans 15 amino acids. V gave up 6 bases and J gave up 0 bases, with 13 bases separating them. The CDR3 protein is CASSRLAASTDTQYF. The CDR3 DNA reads TGTGCCAGCTCTCGTTTAGCGGCTAGCACAGATACGCAGTATTTT.

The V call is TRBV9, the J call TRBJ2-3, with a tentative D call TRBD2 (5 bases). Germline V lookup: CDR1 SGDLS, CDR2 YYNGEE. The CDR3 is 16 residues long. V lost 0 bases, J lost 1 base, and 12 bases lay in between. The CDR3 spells CASSVGSAGGTDTQYF. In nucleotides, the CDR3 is TGTGCCAGCAGCGTAGGGTCTGCGGGCGGCACAGATACGCAGTATTTT.